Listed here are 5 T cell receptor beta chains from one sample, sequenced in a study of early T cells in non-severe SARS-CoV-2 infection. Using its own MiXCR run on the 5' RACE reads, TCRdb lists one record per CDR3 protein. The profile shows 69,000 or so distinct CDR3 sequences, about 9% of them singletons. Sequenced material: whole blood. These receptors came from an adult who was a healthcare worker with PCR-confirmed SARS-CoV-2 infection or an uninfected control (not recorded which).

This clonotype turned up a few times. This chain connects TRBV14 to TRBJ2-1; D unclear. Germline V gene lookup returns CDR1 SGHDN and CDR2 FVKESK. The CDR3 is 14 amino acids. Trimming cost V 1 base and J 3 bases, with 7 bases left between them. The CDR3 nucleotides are TGTGCCAGCAGCCAAGTAAATTTCTACAATGAGCAGTTCTTC. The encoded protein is CASSQVNFYNEQFF.

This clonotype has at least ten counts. The CDR3 nucleotides read TGTGCCAGCAGTTACTCGGGGTCCACTGAAGCTTTCTTT. It translates to CASSYSGSTEAFF. The V call is TRBV6-2 or TRBV6-3, the J call TRBJ1-1; D is undetermined. Germline V gene sequence: CDR1 MNHEY, CDR2 SVGEGT. The CDR3 covers 13 residues. V was shortened by 0 bases and J by 4 bases, with 6 bases between the two germline ends.

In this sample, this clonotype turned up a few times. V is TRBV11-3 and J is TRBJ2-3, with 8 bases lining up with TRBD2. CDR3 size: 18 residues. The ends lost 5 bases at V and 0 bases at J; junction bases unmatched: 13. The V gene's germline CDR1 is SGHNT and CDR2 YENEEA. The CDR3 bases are TGTGCCAGCAGCCAAGGAGCGGGGGACCTCTCAAGCACAGATACGCAGTATTTT. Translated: CASSQGAGDLSSTDTQYF.

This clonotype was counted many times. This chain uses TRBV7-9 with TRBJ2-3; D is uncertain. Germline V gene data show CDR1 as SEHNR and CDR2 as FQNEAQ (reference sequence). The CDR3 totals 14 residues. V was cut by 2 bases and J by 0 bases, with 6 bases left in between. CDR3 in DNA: TGTGCCAGCAGCTTATTAACTAGCACAGATACGCAGTATTTT. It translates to CASSLLTSTDTQYF.

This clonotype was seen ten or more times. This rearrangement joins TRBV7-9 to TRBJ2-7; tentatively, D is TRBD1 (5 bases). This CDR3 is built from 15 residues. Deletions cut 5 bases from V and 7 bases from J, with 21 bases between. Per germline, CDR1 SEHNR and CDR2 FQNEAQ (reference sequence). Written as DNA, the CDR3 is TGTGCCAGCAGCGTAATCCTGGCAGGGCGTGTTGAGCAGTACTTC. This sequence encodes CASSVILAGRVEQYF.